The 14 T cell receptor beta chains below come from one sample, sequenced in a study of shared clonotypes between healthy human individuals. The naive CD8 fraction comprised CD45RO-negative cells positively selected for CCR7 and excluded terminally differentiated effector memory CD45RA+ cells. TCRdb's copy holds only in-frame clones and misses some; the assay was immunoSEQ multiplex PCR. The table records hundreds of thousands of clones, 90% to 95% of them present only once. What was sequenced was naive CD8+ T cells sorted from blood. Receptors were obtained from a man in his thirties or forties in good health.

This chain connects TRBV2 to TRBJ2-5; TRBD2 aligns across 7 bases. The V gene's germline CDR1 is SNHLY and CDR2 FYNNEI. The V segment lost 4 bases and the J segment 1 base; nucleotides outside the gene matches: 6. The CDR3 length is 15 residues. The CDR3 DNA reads TGTGCCAGCAGTGTAACTAGCGCGAGCCAAGAGACCCAGTACTTC. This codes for CASSVTSASQETQYF.

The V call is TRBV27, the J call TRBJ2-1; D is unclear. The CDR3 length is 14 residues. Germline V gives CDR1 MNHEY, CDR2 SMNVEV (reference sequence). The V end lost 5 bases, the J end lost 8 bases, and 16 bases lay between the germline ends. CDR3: CASSPRTVHDEQFF. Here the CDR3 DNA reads TGTGCCAGCAGTCCCCGGACCGTACACGATGAGCAGTTCTTC.

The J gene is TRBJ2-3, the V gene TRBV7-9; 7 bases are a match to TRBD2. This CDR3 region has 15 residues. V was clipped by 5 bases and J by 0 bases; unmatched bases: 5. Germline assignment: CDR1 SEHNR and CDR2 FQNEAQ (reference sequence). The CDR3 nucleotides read TGTGCCAGCAGCCAGAGGGAGGGGAGCACAGATACGCAGTATTTT. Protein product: CASSQREGSTDTQYF.

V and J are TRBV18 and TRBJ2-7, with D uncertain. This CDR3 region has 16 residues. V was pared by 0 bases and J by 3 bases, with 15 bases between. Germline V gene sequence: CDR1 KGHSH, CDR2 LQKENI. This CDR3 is CASSPPQTSVIYEQYF. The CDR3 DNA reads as TGTGCCAGCTCACCACCGCAGACCTCCGTTATCTACGAGCAGTACTTC.

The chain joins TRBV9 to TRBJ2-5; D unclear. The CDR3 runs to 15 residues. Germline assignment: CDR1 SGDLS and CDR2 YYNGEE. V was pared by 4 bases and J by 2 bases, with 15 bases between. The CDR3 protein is CASSPRMVPQETQYF. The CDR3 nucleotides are TGTGCCAGCAGCCCCCGTATGGTACCTCAAGAGACCCAGTACTTC.

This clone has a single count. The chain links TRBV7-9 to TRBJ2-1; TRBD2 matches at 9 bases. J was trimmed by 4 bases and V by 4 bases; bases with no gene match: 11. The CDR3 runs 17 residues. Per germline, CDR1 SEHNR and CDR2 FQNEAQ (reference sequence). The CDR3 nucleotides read TGTGCCAGCAGCTCCCGAACCGGGACTAGCAGATACAATGAGCAGTTCTTC. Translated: CASSSRTGTSRYNEQFF.

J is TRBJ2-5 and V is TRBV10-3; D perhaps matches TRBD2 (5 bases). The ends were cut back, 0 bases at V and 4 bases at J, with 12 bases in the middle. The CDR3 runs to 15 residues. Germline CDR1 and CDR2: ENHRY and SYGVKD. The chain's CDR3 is CAISESGRRGETQYF. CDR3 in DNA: TGTGCCATCAGTGAGTCAGGTCGACGGGGAGAGACCCAGTACTTC.

The CDR3 bases are TGTGCCAGCAGTCTAGCGGGACCCCGATACAATGAGCAGTTCTTC. This codes for CASSLAGPRYNEQFF. This chain uses TRBV27 with TRBJ2-1, with TRBD2 matching 9 bases. Germline V gene lookup returns CDR1 MNHEY and CDR2 SMNVEV (reference sequence). The trim removed 5 bases at V and 4 bases at J, leaving 6 bases unmatched. This CDR3 region has 15 residues.

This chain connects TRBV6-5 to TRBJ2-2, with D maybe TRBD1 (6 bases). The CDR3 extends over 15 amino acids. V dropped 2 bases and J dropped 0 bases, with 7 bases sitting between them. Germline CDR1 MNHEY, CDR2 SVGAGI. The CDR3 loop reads CASSYKGANTGELFF. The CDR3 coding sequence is TGTGCCAGCAGTTACAAGGGGGCGAACACCGGGGAGCTGTTTTTT.

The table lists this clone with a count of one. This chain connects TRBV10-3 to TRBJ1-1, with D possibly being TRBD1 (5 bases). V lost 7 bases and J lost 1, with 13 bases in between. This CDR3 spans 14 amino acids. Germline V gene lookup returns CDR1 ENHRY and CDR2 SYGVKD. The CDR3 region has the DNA TGTGCCATCACCCCTCAGGGAAAGAACACTGAAGCTTTCTTT. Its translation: CAITPQGKNTEAFF.

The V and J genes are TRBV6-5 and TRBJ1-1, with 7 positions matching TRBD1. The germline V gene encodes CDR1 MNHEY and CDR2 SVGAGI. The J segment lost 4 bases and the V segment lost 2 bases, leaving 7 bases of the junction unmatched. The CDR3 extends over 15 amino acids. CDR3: CASSYPGGGSTEAFF. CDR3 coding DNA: TGTGCCAGCAGTTACCCAGGGGGGGGGAGCACTGAAGCTTTCTTT.

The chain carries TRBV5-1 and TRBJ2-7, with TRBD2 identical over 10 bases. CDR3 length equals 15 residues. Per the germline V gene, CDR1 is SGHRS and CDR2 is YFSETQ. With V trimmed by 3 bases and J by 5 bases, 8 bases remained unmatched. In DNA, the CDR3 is TGCGCCAGCAGCTCGGGACTAGCGTACGGTGACGAGCAGTACTTC. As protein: CASSSGLAYGDEQYF.

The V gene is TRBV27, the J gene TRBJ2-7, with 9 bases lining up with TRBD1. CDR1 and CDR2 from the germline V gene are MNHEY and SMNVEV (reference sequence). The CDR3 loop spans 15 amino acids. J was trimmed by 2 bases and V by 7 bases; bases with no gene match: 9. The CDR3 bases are TGTGCCAGCACCTTGGGGGGACAGGGTCCCTACGAGCAGTACTTC. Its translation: CASTLGGQGPYEQYF.

CDR3 in amino acids: CATKTQGPGEAFF. For the CDR3, the DNA is TGTGCCACCAAAACGCAGGGTCCGGGCGAAGCTTTCTTT. The genes are TRBV19 and TRBJ1-1, with D possibly TRBD1 on 5 matching bases. V was clipped by 10 bases and J by 8 bases, with 20 bases between them. The CDR3 loop spans 13 amino acids. CDR1 and CDR2 from the germline V gene are LNHDA and SQIVND (reference sequence).